This T cell receptor (beta chain) originates from a study of blood T cell repertoires in COVID-19. Turning to the study itself: Samples representing acute and convalescent COVID-19 were sourced from the United States, Italy and Spain. Sources were T cells, B-cell-depleted T cells, or PBMCs; the material itself was cDNA or gDNA.

In the original analysis: Estimated nucleated cell counts came from reference gene primer amplification. Measured with immunoSEQ multiplex PCR; TCRdb has only the in-frame clones, and not every one. V and J calls plus clone size are reproduced from that table; the DNA served to infer D and trimming. This sample has under 450,000 clones, with approximately 87% found just once. Cohort placement rested on clinical history that participants reported themselves. The CDR3 spans 15 residues. Germline V gene sequence: CDR1 SGHNT, CDR2 YYREEE (reference sequence). V trimming: 7 bases; J trimming: 6 bases; junction bases outside the gene matches: 13.

This TCR derives from a man under 40 who had recovered from COVID-19. Specimen: PBMCs or T cells enriched from blood (not recorded which). The rearrangement joins TRBV5-4 to TRBJ2-1; 7 bases align to TRBD2. Written as DNA, the CDR3 is TGTGCCAGCTGTCATGGGGGTGGCGGGAGCAATGAGCAGTTCTTC. This translates into CASCHGGGGSNEQFF.